The entry below gives a single TCR beta chain sequence along with its context. Antigen unknown. J was trimmed by 6 bases and V by 3 bases; bases with no gene match: 4. The CDR3 contains 14 residues. The data originate from a study of T-cell reconstitution after alpha-beta-depleted transplantation in children. During its preparation, the TCRbeta library received unique molecular identifiers. TCRdb processed the PCR reads anew with MiXCR; each CDR3 protein has one entry. The data hold approximately 230,000 distinct CDR3 sequences, with more than 20% observed a single time. Study outcomes and limitations: From surviving recipient T cells and thymic progenitors came the high day-60 TCRbeta diversity observed in some patients. One year post-transplant, T-cell counts and diversity were largely derived from T cells produced anew. Roughly two months post-transplant, alpha-beta T cells reportedly originated from several hundred graft clones that had expanded.

This TCR was sampled from a female patient between 2 and 15 years old who had a stem cell transplant for congenital amegakaryocytic thrombocytopenia, so the T cells may come from the graft donor. The specimen comprised PBMCs, mostly from graft donor cells, sampled 360 days after TCRalphabeta/CD19-depleted stem cell transplant. This chain links TRBV12-3 or TRBV12-4 with TRBJ2-3; 9 bases are a match to TRBD1. CDR3 region: CASSFTGGADTQYF. DNA of the CDR3: TGTGCCAGCAGTTTCACAGGGGGCGCGGATACGCAGTATTTT.